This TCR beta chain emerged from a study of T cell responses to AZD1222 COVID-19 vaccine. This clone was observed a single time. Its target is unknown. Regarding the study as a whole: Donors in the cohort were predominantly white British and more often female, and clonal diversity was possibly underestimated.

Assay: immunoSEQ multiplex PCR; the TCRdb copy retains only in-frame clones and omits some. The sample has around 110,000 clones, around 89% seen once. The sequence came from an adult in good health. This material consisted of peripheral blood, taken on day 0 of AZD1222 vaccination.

Here the CDR3 DNA reads TGTGCCAGCAGTTTACAGTACTATGGCTACACCTTC. It yields the protein CASSLQYYGYTF. The chain couples TRBV28 to TRBJ1-2; no reliable D call. Germline assignment: CDR1 MDHEN and CDR2 SYDVKM. The CDR3 consists of 12 residues. V shed 2 bases and J shed 3 bases, with 4 bases lying between them.